Below, 6 T cell receptor beta chains from the same sample are listed, as sequenced in a study of graft-versus-host responses after intestinal transplantation. Repertoires were generated with immunoSEQ multiplex PCR, while TCRdb's copy carries only in-frame clones and drops some. This sample has under 90,000 clones, with nearly 90% found just once. What these receptors recognize is not known. This specimen consisted of unstimulated CD8+ T cells sorted from spleen or lymph node cells, obtained before transplant. These TCRs come from a human donor who was the organ donor for an intestinal transplant.

As DNA, the CDR3 is TGCGCCAGCAGCATAGATGTGAACACTGAAGCTTTCTTT. It translates to CASSIDVNTEAFF. The rearrangement joins TRBV5-1 to TRBJ1-1, with D unresolved. V lost 4 bases and J 0 bases, leaving 7 bases between the germline ends. Germline V lookup: CDR1 SGHRS, CDR2 YFSETQ. The CDR3 extends over 13 amino acids.

This chain links TRBV28 with TRBJ1-1; D not certain. V was shortened by 2 bases and J by 0 bases, with 7 bases between the two germline ends. CDR1 MDHEN and CDR2 SYDVKM come from the germline V gene. This CDR3 is built from 14 residues. The CDR3: CASSLVPVNTEAFF. CDR3 sequence (DNA): TGTGCCAGCAGTTTAGTTCCAGTGAACACTGAAGCTTTCTTT.

The chain couples TRBV7-2 to TRBJ1-4; the D gene is possibly TRBD1 (6 bases). This CDR3 region has 18 residues. Trimming removed 0 bases from V and 0 bases from J, with 14 bases in between. The V gene's germline CDR1 is SGHTA and CDR2 FQGNSA. The CDR3 DNA sequence: TGTGCCAGCAGCTTAGCATCACCAAGGACAGCAACTAATGAAAAACTGTTTTTT. Its protein product is CASSLASPRTATNEKLFF. Full variable domain (missing parts from reference TRBV7-2 and TRBJ1-4): GAGVSQSPSNKVTEKGKDVELRCDPISGHTALYWYRQSLGQGLEFLIYFQGNSAPDKSGLPSDRFSAERTGGSVSTLTIQRTQQEDSAVYLCASSLASPRTATNEKLFFGSGTQLSVL.

The V call is TRBV27, the J call TRBJ1-5, with D possibly matching TRBD1 (6 bases). The CDR3 is 14 amino acids. The V and J ends lost 5 bases and 1 base respectively, with 9 bases between them. Germline-derived CDR1 and CDR2 are MNHEY and SMNVEV (reference sequence). The CDR3 region has the DNA TGTGCCAGCAGTGGGGGCTTAAGCAATCAGCCCCAGCATTTT. Residues: CASSGGLSNQPQHF.

This clone has a single count. CDR3 region: CASSFRAGGTEAFF. In nucleotides, the CDR3 is TGCGCCAGCAGCTTCCGGGCGGGGGGCACTGAAGCTTTCTTT. This sequence joins TRBV4-1 and TRBJ1-1; TRBD1 is a possible D gene (5 bases). The CDR3 has 14 amino acids. Trimming shortened V by 5 bases and J by 4 bases, and 14 bases separated the two germline ends. Germline CDR1 is MGHRA and CDR2 is YSYEKL.

This chain joins TRBV19 and TRBJ1-2; D remains ambiguous. Germline-derived CDR1 and CDR2 are LNHDA and SQIVND (reference sequence). This CDR3 region has 17 residues. Between the trimmed V and J ends, which lost 4 bases and 6 bases, there was a span of 24 bases. CDR3 loop: CASSKNSGRDYGHGYTF. Written as DNA, the CDR3 is TGTGCCAGTAGTAAGAACTCCGGACGGGATTATGGACATGGCTACACCTTC.